This T cell receptor beta chain was captured in a study of blood T cell repertoires in COVID-19. The wider study: COVID-19 samples collected from the United States, Italy and Spain covered acute and convalescent phases. The cDNA or gDNA used as material had been derived from T cells, B-cell-depleted T cells, or PBMCs.

V was pared by 4 bases and J by 0 bases, with 14 bases between. In germline, CDR1 is SGDLS, CDR2 YYNGEE. This CDR3 has 15 residues. Authors' methods: Estimated nucleated cell counts came from reference gene primer amplification. Sequencing was performed with immunoSEQ multiplex PCR; in TCRdb, only in-frame clones are kept and a portion is missing. That table is the source of V, J and clone size, and D and trimming were worked out from the DNA. The table lists 150,000 to 200,000 clones, 60% to 80% of them singletons. The material sequenced was peripheral blood. The chain carries TRBV9 and TRBJ2-7; possible D gene TRBD1, 6 bases. The source is a man aged 70 or older with acute or convalescent COVID-19. This CDR3 reads CASSPGHFDSYEQYF. DNA of the CDR3: TGTGCCAGCAGCCCGGGACACTTTGACTCCTACGAGCAGTACTTC.